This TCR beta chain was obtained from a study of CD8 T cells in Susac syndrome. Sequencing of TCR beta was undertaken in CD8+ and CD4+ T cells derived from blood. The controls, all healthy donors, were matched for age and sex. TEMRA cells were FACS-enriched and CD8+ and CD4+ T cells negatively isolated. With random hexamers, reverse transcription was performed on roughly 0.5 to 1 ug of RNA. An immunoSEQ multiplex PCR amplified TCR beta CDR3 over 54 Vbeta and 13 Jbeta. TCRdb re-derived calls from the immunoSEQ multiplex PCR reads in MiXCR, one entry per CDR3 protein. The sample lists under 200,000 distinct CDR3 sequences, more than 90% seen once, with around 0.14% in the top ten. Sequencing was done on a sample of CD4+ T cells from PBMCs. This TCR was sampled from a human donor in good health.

The chain's CDR3 is CASSRDMAGELFF. The CDR3 DNA follows: TGTGCCAGCAGCCGGGACATGGCCGGGGAGCTGTTTTTT. V usage is TRBV2 and J usage is TRBJ2-2; the D gene is possibly TRBD1 (6 bases). V lost 6 bases, J lost 6 bases, and 11 bases lay in between. CDR3 length equals 13 residues. Germline CDR1 and CDR2: SNHLY and FYNNEI. Drawing the rest from reference TRBV2 and TRBJ2-2, the complete variable domain is EPEVTQTPSHQVTQMGQEVILRCVPISNHLYFYWYRQILGQKVEFLVSFYNNEISEKSEIFDDQFSVERPDGSNFTLKIRSTKLEDSAMYFCASSRDMAGELFFGEGSRLTVL.